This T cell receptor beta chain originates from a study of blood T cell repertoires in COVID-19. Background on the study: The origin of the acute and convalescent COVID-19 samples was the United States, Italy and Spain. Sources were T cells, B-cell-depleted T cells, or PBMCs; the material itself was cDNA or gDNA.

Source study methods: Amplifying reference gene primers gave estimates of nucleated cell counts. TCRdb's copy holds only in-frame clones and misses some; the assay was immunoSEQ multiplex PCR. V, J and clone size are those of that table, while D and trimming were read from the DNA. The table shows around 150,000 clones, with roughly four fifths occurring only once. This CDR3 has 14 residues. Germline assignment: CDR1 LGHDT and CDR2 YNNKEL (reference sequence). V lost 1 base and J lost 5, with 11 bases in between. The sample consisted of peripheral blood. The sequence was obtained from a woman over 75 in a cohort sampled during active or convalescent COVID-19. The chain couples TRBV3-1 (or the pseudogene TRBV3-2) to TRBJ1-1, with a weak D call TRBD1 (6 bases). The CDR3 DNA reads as TGTGCCAGCAGCCAAGTGGGGGCGATTACTGAAGCTTTCTTT. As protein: CASSQVGAITEAFF.